Each of the 9 T cell receptor beta chains below was sequenced from the same sample in a study of blood T cells in healthy people across ages. Through a sample-barcoded 5' primer and a J-beta primer mix, a second PCR was run for roughly 7 to 11 cycles. TCRdb processed the 5' RACE reads anew with MiXCR; each CDR3 protein has one entry. The top ten hold 6.5% to 10% of the sample, which has about 1.5 million distinct CDR3 sequences, around 42% seen once. Input material: blood. Receptor source: a woman under 30 in good health.

This clonotype has at least ten counts. This rearrangement joins TRBV7-2 to TRBJ2-1; 10 bases line up with TRBD2. V was clipped by 2 bases and J by 9 bases; unmatched bases: 10. Germline V lookup: CDR1 SGHTA, CDR2 FQGNSA. The CDR3 sequence is 16 residues long. The CDR3 here is CASSLKGSGRAGEQFF. The CDR3, as DNA: TGTGCCAGCAGCTTAAAGGGGAGCGGGAGGGCTGGTGAGCAGTTCTTC.

The CDR3 DNA reads TGCGCCAGCAGCTTGGAACAGGCGTCCTACAATGAGCAGTTCTTC. The encoded protein is CASSLEQASYNEQFF. This sequence joins TRBV5-1 and TRBJ2-1; maybe TRBD1 (5 bases). The germline V gene encodes CDR1 SGHRS and CDR2 YFSETQ. The CDR3 contains 15 residues. The germline V and J ends were trimmed by 0 bases and 1 base, with 8 bases remaining between them.

The V call is TRBV29-1, the J call TRBJ1-4; weak D call: TRBD1 (5 bases). Per germline, CDR1 SQVTM and CDR2 ANQGSEA. This CDR3 has 13 residues. Trimming shortened V by 7 bases and J by 1 base, and 10 bases separated the two germline ends. The CDR3 sequence is CSAMDITNEKLFF. The CDR3 DNA follows: TGCAGCGCTATGGACATAACTAATGAAAAACTGTTTTTT.

This clonotype was found a few times. This sequence joins TRBV7-9 and TRBJ2-5; 9 bases map to TRBD2. The V and J ends lost 5 bases and 1 base, in that order; junction bases with no gene match: 8. There are 16 residues in the CDR3. Germline assignment: CDR1 SEHNR and CDR2 FQNEAQ (reference sequence). Here the CDR3 DNA reads TGTGCCAGCAGCACACCGCAACTAGCGGGCCAAGAGACCCAGTACTTC. This codes for CASSTPQLAGQETQYF.

This chain links TRBV20-1 with TRBJ2-5; D is undetermined. This CDR3 is 15 amino acids long. Germline V gives CDR1 DFQATT, CDR2 SNEGSKA (reference sequence). V dropped 0 bases and J dropped 7 bases, with 18 bases sitting between them. Here the CDR3 reads CSARDDFRLERTQYF. CDR3 nucleotide sequence: TGCAGTGCTAGAGATGACTTTCGGCTAGAAAGGACCCAGTACTTC.

The gene calls are TRBV14 and TRBJ2-1; no clear D. Germline V gene data show CDR1 as SGHDN and CDR2 as FVKESK. V lost 0 bases, J lost 5 bases, and 5 bases lay in between. This CDR3 has 13 residues. CDR3 residues: CASSQEDHNEQFF. DNA of the CDR3: TGTGCCAGCAGCCAAGAAGACCACAATGAGCAGTTCTTC.

This clonotype has a handful of counts. The V gene is TRBV20-1, the J gene TRBJ2-1; 8 nucleotides line up with TRBD2. Germline CDR1 is DFQATT and CDR2 is SNEGSKA (reference sequence). The CDR3 sequence is 19 residues long. Trimming at V came to 0 bases and at J to 4 bases, leaving 17 bases not matched to a gene. As DNA, the CDR3 is TGCAGTGCTAGAGATTCTAATAGCGGGATGGGGGGCTCTTACAATGAGCAGTTCTTC. It translates to CSARDSNSGMGGSYNEQFF.

V usage is TRBV20-1 and J usage is TRBJ2-7, with D possibly TRBD1 on 5 matching bases. With 4 bases removed from V and 5 bases from J, the gap between germline ends came to 15 bases. Germline V gene data show CDR1 as DFQATT and CDR2 as SNEGSKA (reference sequence). The CDR3 runs 13 residues. CDR3 nucleotide sequence: TGCAGTGCTAAGTTTGCAGGGTACCACGAGCAGTACTTC. Translation gives CSAKFAGYHEQYF.

The rearrangement uses TRBV14 and TRBJ2-1; TRBD1 might be the D (6 bases). Between the trimmed V and J ends, which lost 9 bases and 8 bases, there was a span of 17 bases. Germline CDR1 SGHDN, CDR2 FVKESK. CDR3 length: 13 residues. The CDR3 DNA is TGTGCCAGTACCACAGGGTTAGGGGATGAGCAGTTCTTC. This gives the protein CASTTGLGDEQFF.